This TCR beta chain appears in the sequencing data of a study of blood T cell repertoires in COVID-19 (dated by TCRdb to the early 2020s). Regarding the study in general: The collaborator samples originated in the United States, Italy and Spain and spanned the acute and convalescent phases of COVID-19. The prospective study material was composed of cDNA or gDNA derived from T cells, B-cell-depleted T cells, or PBMCs. Deeply sampled blood TCRbeta repertoires from subjects exposed to, actively infected with, or recovered from COVID-19 were included in the dataset. The repertoires were released in a freely available public database intended as a resource for research on the immune response to SARS-CoV-2. The samples were drawn from the first 160 participants of the ongoing ImmuneRACE study and from over a thousand subjects provided by 6 global collaborators. A de-identified subject ID, COVID-19 status, age in years and sex were almost always included in the sample metadata. Where available, HLA class I and class II types were taken from metadata supplied by the sample provider and were not determined by assay-based typing.

TCRbeta CDR3 regions were amplified from genomic DNA by means of the immunoSEQ Assay, a bias-controlled multiplex PCR. Processing in the source paper ran as follows. Within the assay, amplification of reference gene primers was used to estimate how many nucleated cells each sample contained. Sequence reads were collapsed and filtered to measure the absolute abundance of every unique TCRbeta CDR3 rearrangement. For each sample, productive Simpson clonality was calculated as the square root of Simpson's diversity index over productive rearrangements. In its TCRdb copy, this immuneACCESS table keeps in-frame sequences only and misses some clones. Where compared with another copy, unresolved V genes explain less than half of these, and the others have no known cause. That table supplies the V and J calls and clone size; D and trimming were determined from the DNA. The sample data list around 300,000 clones, and around 84% of these were observed just once. About 2.5% of the sample lies in the top ten.

In the germline V gene, CDR1 corresponds to MDHEN and CDR2 to SYDVKM. Spanning cysteine to phenylalanine, the CDR3 consists of 12 amino acids. CDR3 DNA is the only sequence kept; it has 36 bases, read in frame from the first base. V loses 2 bases of germline sequence and J loses 7 bases, and the interval between the two ends is 7 bases. Broader findings and caveats from the paper: How much clinical and demographic metadata was included differed by source and by participant, and the metadata was provided uncurated.

To note about this clone: Its specific antigen is unknown. No quality values exist for individual bases; no much larger clone is one base distant.

Enrolling through a virtual design, the prospective study's participants ranged in age from roughly 18 to 95 years and lived across 20 to 30 United States geographic areas. To assign participants to cohorts, the prospective study relied on clinical history that participants themselves reported in a screening survey and a study questionnaire. ImmuneRACE Cohort 3 recovered participants were defined by two consecutive negative NP/OP PCR tests, healthcare professional clearance, or symptom resolution. In the prospective study, whole blood, serum and a nasopharyngeal or oropharyngeal swab were collected from each participant by mobile phlebotomists. Over a roughly two-month period, participants in the prospective study had the option of providing additional blood draws and questionnaires. Before DNA extraction, blood samples from the prospective study were shipped at room temperature or frozen.

Rearrangement joined TRBV28 to TRBJ2-3; a tentative D match to TRBD2 spans 5 bases. Sequencing was carried out using PBMCs or T cells enriched from blood (not recorded which). This clonotype was obtained from a woman aged 50 to 65 who had recovered from COVID-19. Here is the DNA: TGTGCCAGCAGTTTAACTAGGAATACGCAGTATTTT. Its protein reads: CASSLTRNTQYF.